Following are 20 T cell receptor beta chains from one sample sequenced in a study of blood T cells in healthy people across ages. PCR was performed a second time for about 7 to 11 cycles using a sample-barcoded 5' primer and a J-beta primer mix. MiXCR was run by TCRdb on the 5' RACE reads, yielding one entry per CDR3 protein. The data show just under 550,000 distinct CDR3 sequences, 24% seen once. These same records also appear under a second study, on T cells of mothers and their children.

The source material was blood. These receptors were taken from a boy aged 10-17 years in good health.

V is TRBV20-1 and J is TRBJ2-5, with D perhaps TRBD2 (7 bases). CDR1 and CDR2 from the germline V gene are DFQATT and SNEGSKA (reference sequence). The CDR3 has 13 residues. CDR3 nucleotides: TGCAGCCCACGGGGGGACAATCAAGAGACCCAGTACTTC. Translated, it gives CSPRGDNQETQYF.

In this sample, this clonotype turned up a few times. The chain couples TRBV19 to TRBJ2-5; 9 nucleotides align to TRBD2. With the DNA end fitting TRBJ2-1 better, the J assignment may be wrong. This CDR3 has 15 amino acids. Germline CDR1 is LNHDA and CDR2 is SQIVND (reference sequence). CDR3 sequence: CASSPGGGAPDEQFF. CDR3 nucleotide sequence: TGTGCCAGTAGCCCGGGCGGGGGGGCTCCGGATGAGCAGTTCTTC.

This clonotype was recorded a few times. This chain uses TRBV15 with TRBJ1-2; maybe TRBD1 (6 bases). Per the germline V gene, CDR1 is LNHNV and CDR2 is YYDKDF (reference sequence). Trimming removed 5 bases at V and 4 bases at J, with 20 bases between. The CDR3 sequence is 16 residues long. The CDR3 DNA sequence: TGTGCCACCAGCTTCGCCTCGTCAGGGGACGGCTATGGCTACACCTTC. Protein: CATSFASSGDGYGYTF.

By share, this clonotype counts as medium-sized. The rearrangement joins TRBV28 to TRBJ2-7, with D possibly TRBD1 on 5 matching bases. Trimming shortened V by 5 bases and J by 4 bases, and 6 bases separated the two germline ends. CDR3 length: 11 amino acids. Germline-derived CDR1 and CDR2 are MDHEN and SYDVKM. The CDR3 sequence: CASSRQYEQYF. In nucleotides, the CDR3 is TGTGCCAGCAGTCGACAGTACGAGCAGTACTTC.

This chain joins TRBV5-1 and TRBJ2-1; 14 positions agree with TRBD2. V shed 0 bases, J shed 5 bases, and the junction held 4 bases outside the gene matches. The CDR3 has 17 amino acids. CDR1 is SGHRS, CDR2 YFSETQ, per germline. CDR3 in amino acids: CASSLAGTSGSDNEQFF. The CDR3 DNA is TGCGCCAGCAGCTTGGCCGGGACTAGCGGGAGTGACAATGAGCAGTTCTTC.

This clonotype has a handful of counts. V gene TRBV7-9 combines with J gene TRBJ2-5, with 9 bases matching TRBD1. TRBJ2-1 matches the DNA end more closely, so the J call is doubtful. The CDR3 spans 15 residues. CDR1 is SEHNR and CDR2 is FQNEAQ in the germline V gene (reference sequence). This CDR3 is CASSQTGGKGYEQFF. Here the CDR3 DNA reads TGTGCCAGCAGCCAGACAGGGGGAAAGGGCTATGAGCAGTTCTTC.

J is TRBJ2-1 and V is TRBV28, with 9 bases lining up with TRBD1. The CDR3 totals 18 residues. The germline V gene encodes CDR1 MDHEN and CDR2 SYDVKM. The junction had 15 bases not matched to a gene; V was cut back by 5 bases and J by 4 bases. CDR3 amino acids: CASSRWVQDRGLYNEQFF. The CDR3 coding sequence is TGTGCCAGCAGTCGGTGGGTGCAGGACAGGGGCCTTTACAATGAGCAGTTCTTC.

This clonotype appeared a single time. The rearrangement joins TRBV27 to TRBJ2-7; 9 bases fit TRBD1. V gave up 6 bases and J gave up 6 bases; unmatched junction bases: 9. Germline V gene sequence: CDR1 MNHEY, CDR2 SMNVEV (reference sequence). The CDR3 runs to 14 residues. In nucleotides, the CDR3 is TGTGCCAGCAGACCGGGACAGGGAATCGGCGAGCAGTACTTC. It codes for CASRPGQGIGEQYF.

This clonotype was counted between two and nine times. At one boundary the junction diverges from the germline segment, which might be a read error. This chain uses TRBV2 with TRBJ1-2; weak D call: TRBD1 (5 bases). CDR1 is SNHLY and CDR2 is FYNNEI in the germline V gene. This CDR3 region has 14 residues. As DNA, the CDR3 is TGTGCCAGCAATGAAGGCGCGGGGGGCTATGGCTACACCTTC. Its protein product is CASNEGAGGYGYTF.

J is TRBJ2-1 and V is TRBV2; TRBD2 might be the D (5 bases). V shed 4 bases and J shed 0 bases, with 22 bases lying between them. The CDR3 sequence is 19 residues long. Germline values: CDR1 SNHLY, CDR2 FYNNEI. This CDR3 is CASSGVGASFEGSYNEQFF. The CDR3 DNA reads TGTGCCAGCAGTGGAGTGGGAGCTTCCTTCGAGGGCTCCTACAATGAGCAGTTCTTC.

The chain combines TRBV5-8 with TRBJ2-5; a weak D match, TRBD1 (5 bases). V lost 4 bases to trimming and J lost 2 bases, with 12 bases between them. The CDR3 consists of 14 residues. Germline V CDR1 and CDR2: SGHTS, YDEGEE. CDR3 loop: CASSTETAQETQYF. The CDR3 nucleotides are TGTGCCAGCAGCACCGAGACAGCTCAAGAGACCCAGTACTTC.

This clonotype was counted many times. V gene TRBV29-1 combines with J gene TRBJ1-1; D unclear. The CDR3 runs 12 residues. Trimming cost V 5 bases and J 8 bases, with 15 bases left between them. The V gene's germline CDR1 is SQVTM and CDR2 ANQGSEA. The chain's CDR3 is CSVITPSGEAFF. The CDR3 coding sequence is TGCAGCGTTATAACCCCAAGTGGGGAAGCTTTCTTT.

This clonotype was detected only a few times. The rearrangement joins TRBV15 to TRBJ2-3; no clear D. V was clipped by 5 bases and J by 6 bases, with 12 bases between them. CDR3 size: 13 residues. Germline V gene data show CDR1 as LNHNV and CDR2 as YYDKDF (reference sequence). CDR3 sequence (DNA): TGTGCCACCAGCGTCACCTATGGGGATACGCAGTATTTT. As protein: CATSVTYGDTQYF. Full variable domain (rest looked up from reference TRBV15 and TRBJ2-3): DAMVIQNPRYQVTQFGKPVTLSCSQTLNHNVMYWYQQKSSQAPKLLFHYYDKDFNNEADTPDNFQSRRPNTSFCFLDIRSPGLGDTAMYLCATSVTYGDTQYFGPGTRLTVL.

The rearrangement uses TRBV20-1 and TRBJ1-4; a weak D match, TRBD1 (5 bases). Germline CDR1 is DFQATT and CDR2 is SNEGSKA (reference sequence). This CDR3 spans 14 amino acids. V was pared by 0 bases and J by 7 bases, with 12 bases between. The chain's CDR3 is CSARDRGLGEKLFF. The CDR3 DNA follows: TGCAGTGCTAGAGATCGGGGACTGGGTGAAAAACTGTTTTTT.

This clonotype was seen a few times. This likely comes from a read error, as the CDR3 has no conserved phenylalanine or tryptophan at its end. This sequence joins TRBV6-6 and TRBJ1-4, with D possibly matching TRBD1 (6 bases). The V and J ends lost 6 bases and 8 bases respectively, with 13 bases between them. The V gene's germline CDR1 is MNHNY and CDR2 SVGAGI (reference sequence). This CDR3 is 13 amino acids long. CDR3 DNA: TGTGCCAGCAGCCTCGGGGGGGGCGAAAAACTGTTTCTT. Its translation: CASSLGGGEKLFL.

This clonotype was counted only a few times. The CDR3 is CASSPDREVETQYF. Written as DNA, the CDR3 is TGTGCCAGCAGCCCTGACAGAGAAGTAGAGACCCAGTACTTC. J is TRBJ2-5 and V is TRBV12-3 or TRBV12-4; D perhaps matches TRBD1 (5 bases). The CDR3 is 14 residues long. V was shortened by 6 bases and J by 4 bases, with 15 bases between the two germline ends.

This clonotype was recorded many times. CDR3 sequence: CSARDGGTGADTQYF. CDR3 bases: TGCAGTGCTAGAGATGGGGGGACAGGGGCAGATACGCAGTATTTT. This rearrangement joins TRBV20-1 to TRBJ2-3; TRBD1 matches at 10 bases. V shed 0 bases and J 4 bases; nucleotides not matched to a gene: 4. There are 15 residues in the CDR3. CDR1 is DFQATT, CDR2 SNEGSKA, per germline (reference sequence).

There are a few counts of this clonotype. The V and J genes are TRBV29-1 and TRBJ2-7; maybe TRBD2 (5 bases). Germline V gene lookup returns CDR1 SQVTM and CDR2 ANQGSEA. Between the trimmed V and J ends, which lost 4 bases and 2 bases, there was a span of 15 bases. This CDR3 spans 14 amino acids. The CDR3 sequence is CSVVRSGRTYEQYF. The CDR3 bases are TGCAGCGTTGTCAGGAGCGGACGAACCTACGAGCAGTACTTC.

This clonotype occurred many times. CDR3 sequence (DNA): TGTGCCAGTAGCGTTCCAGCCGACGGATATAATTCACCCCTCCACTTT. Translated: CASSVPADGYNSPLHF. This chain connects TRBV19 to TRBJ1-6; unclear D gene. Germline V gene sequence: CDR1 LNHDA, CDR2 SQIVND (reference sequence). The CDR3 length is 16 residues. The V end was cut by 6 bases, the J end by 4 bases, with 16 bases between.

The table lists this clonotype with a few counts. J is TRBJ2-5 and V is TRBV4-1; D gene uncertain. The V gene's germline CDR1 is MGHRA and CDR2 YSYEKL. CDR3 size: 17 residues. The V end was cut by 2 bases, the J end by 4 bases, with 20 bases between. The CDR3 DNA reads TGCGCCAGCAGCCAATCAACCCTCCGGCTCCTGGGAGAGACCCAGTACTTC. As protein: CASSQSTLRLLGETQYF.